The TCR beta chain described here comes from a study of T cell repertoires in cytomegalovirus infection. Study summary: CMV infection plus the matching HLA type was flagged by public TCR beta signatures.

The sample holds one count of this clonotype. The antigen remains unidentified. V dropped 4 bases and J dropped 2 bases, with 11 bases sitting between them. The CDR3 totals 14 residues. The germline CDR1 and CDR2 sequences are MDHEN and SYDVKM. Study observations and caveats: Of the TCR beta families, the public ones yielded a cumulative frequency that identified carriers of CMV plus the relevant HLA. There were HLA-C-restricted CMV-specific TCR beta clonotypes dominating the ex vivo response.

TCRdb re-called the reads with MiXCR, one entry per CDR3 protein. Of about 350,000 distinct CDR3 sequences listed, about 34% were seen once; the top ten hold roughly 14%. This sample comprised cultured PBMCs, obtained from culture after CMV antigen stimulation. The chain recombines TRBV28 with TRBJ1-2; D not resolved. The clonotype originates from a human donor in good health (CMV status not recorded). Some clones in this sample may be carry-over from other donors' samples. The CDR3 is CASSSSAENYGYTF. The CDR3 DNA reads TGTGCCAGCAGTTCATCGGCCGAGAACTATGGCTACACCTTC.